This T cell receptor (beta chain) derives from a study of T cells in Graves' hyperthyroidism and ophthalmopathy. A note on this clonotype: Its antigen remains unknown.

Study findings and constraints: Ophthalmopathy was predicted by the model a median of roughly 6.7 months ahead of onset. Researchers found most expanded thyroid clonotypes above 0.001 in blood as well.

Any patient presenting with uncontrolled infection, other autoimmune disease, pregnancy or lactation was left out. Diagnoses rested on clinical symptoms, serum thyroxine and TRAb, thyroid ultrasound and orbital computed tomography. What was amplified from RNA transcripts were TCR beta CDR3 regions. HTBI primers drove first-round RT-PCR of the TCR CDR3. In TCRdb, the multiplex PCR reads were re-called with MiXCR into one record per CDR3 protein. The table lists approximately 560,000 distinct CDR3 sequences, about 43% of them singletons. The source material was peripheral blood or thyroid tissue (not recorded which). The source of this sequence is a woman between 18 and 29 years old with Graves' hyperthyroidism.

CDR3 DNA: TGTGCCAGCAGTGAAGGCTTCAGGGTGAGCCCTGAAGCTTTCTTT. Its protein is CASSEGFRVSPEAFF. The V gene is TRBV2, the J gene TRBJ1-1, with D perhaps TRBD1 (5 bases). Germline assignment: CDR1 SNHLY and CDR2 FYNNEI. This CDR3 contains 15 residues. V shed 1 base and J shed 6 bases, with 15 bases lying between them.